This T cell receptor (beta chain) was identified during a study of blood T cell repertoires in COVID-19. Overall study: Samples of COVID-19 (acute and convalescent) were obtained from the United States, Italy and Spain.

This CDR3 region has 16 residues. Germline CDR1 and CDR2: SGHDN and FVKESK. Trimming removed 4 bases at V and 0 bases at J, with 13 bases between. As originally analysed: Amplification of reference gene primers was used by the study to estimate nucleated cell counts. Sequenced by immunoSEQ multiplex PCR; TCRdb stores in-frame clones only, minus some. Clonal size and the V and J genes are those of that table, whereas D and trimming came from the DNA. The table lists fewer than 250,000 clones, 90% of them singletons. Each participant's cohort was designated according to participant-reported clinical history. Participants in the exposed group had met a COVID-19 case in the 2 weeks before joining the study.

The material sequenced was PBMCs or T cells enriched from blood (not recorded which). The chain carries TRBV14 and TRBJ1-5; possibly TRBD1 for D (6 bases). The receptor's source is a man aged 45 to 65 who had been exposed to COVID-19. The CDR3 sequence: CASSPGQGNSNQPQHF. CDR3 coding DNA: TGTGCCAGCAGCCCGGGACAAGGGAATAGCAATCAGCCCCAGCATTTT.